The next 9 T cell receptor beta chains were all read from a single sample in a study of shared clonotypes between healthy human individuals. TCRdb keeps only in-frame clones here, not all; method: immunoSEQ multiplex PCR. This repertoire shows roughly 2.6 million clones, more than 80% found once; its top ten account for roughly 0.14%. Source material: naive CD4+ T cells sorted from blood. Sample subset: CD45RA+ positively selected. The receptors shown here come from a man aged 18 to 30 in good health.

The V gene is TRBV5-6, the J gene TRBJ1-5; 7 bases are a match to TRBD1. The CDR3 is 15 residues long. Germline-derived CDR1 and CDR2 are SGHDT and YYEEEE. V trimming: 4 bases; J trimming: 2 bases; junction bases outside the gene matches: 6. For the CDR3, the DNA is TGTGCCAGCAGCCTCAGGGGGGTGGGCAATCAGCCCCAGCATTTT. This encodes CASSLRGVGNQPQHF.

The chain couples TRBV28 to TRBJ1-5; TRBD1 might be the D (6 bases). Germline CDR1 MDHEN, CDR2 SYDVKM. The V gene lost 2 bases and the J gene lost 4 bases, with 15 bases spanning the gap. The CDR3 length is 16 residues. CDR3 in amino acids: CASSLVPGQSNQPQHF. Written as DNA, the CDR3 is TGTGCCAGCAGTTTAGTCCCCGGACAGAGTAATCAGCCCCAGCATTTT.

CDR3 sequence (DNA): TGTGCCAGCAGCGCATATAGCGGGGGAGAGACCCAGTACTTC. Its protein product is CASSAYSGGETQYF. The V call is TRBV9, the J call TRBJ2-5; 9 nucleotides line up with TRBD2. The germline CDR1 and CDR2 sequences are SGDLS and YYNGEE. V was clipped by 3 bases and J by 4 bases; unmatched bases: 4. The CDR3 is made up of 14 amino acids.

The chain recombines TRBV6-5 with TRBJ2-1, with 7 positions matching TRBD1. Per germline, CDR1 MNHEY and CDR2 SVGAGI. The length of the CDR3 is 15 residues. Trimming cost V 2 bases and J 4 bases; bases outside gene matches: 5. As DNA, the CDR3 is TGTGCCAGCAGTTACCATTCGGGACAGTACAATGAGCAGTTCTTC. Translated, it gives CASSYHSGQYNEQFF.

The DNA of the CDR3 is TGTGCCAGCAGTGAAGGGACAGCAAGAGGCTACACCTTC. Protein product: CASSEGTARGYTF. The chain uses TRBV25-1 and TRBJ1-2; the match to TRBD1 covers 7 bases. The CDR3 spans 13 residues. Germline V gene lookup returns CDR1 MGHDK and CDR2 SYGVNS. V was clipped by 2 bases and J by 8 bases; unmatched bases: 5.

The chain recombines TRBV30 with TRBJ2-1; no firm D call. V was shortened by 5 bases and J by 1 base, with 12 bases between the two germline ends. The CDR3 spans 14 residues. Germline V CDR1 and CDR2: GTSNPN, SVGIG (reference sequence). The CDR3 region has the DNA TGTGCCTGGGGGAAGGGCGCATCCTACAATGAGCAGTTCTTC. Its protein is CAWGKGASYNEQFF.

As concerns this clone: Other DNA sequences in this specimen translate into the identical CDR3. The chain couples TRBV6-1 to TRBJ1-5; D is perhaps TRBD1 (5 bases). There are 16 residues in the CDR3. Between the trimmed V and J ends, which lost 0 bases and 2 bases, there was a span of 11 bases. Germline CDR1 is MNHNS and CDR2 is SASEGT. CDR3 nucleotide sequence: TGTGCCAGCAGTGAAGCGCGAGGGGCGGGCAATCAGCCCCAGCATTTT. It specifies CASSEARGAGNQPQHF.

J is TRBJ1-3 and V is TRBV30; possibly TRBD1 for D (6 bases). Trimming removed 4 bases from V and 0 bases from J, with 16 bases in between. CDR3 length equals 16 residues. Germline loops: CDR1 GTSNPN, CDR2 SVGIG (reference sequence). DNA of the CDR3: TGTGCCTGGAATCGGGACAAGGTGGCCTCTGGAAACACCATATATTTT. This codes for CAWNRDKVASGNTIYF.

J is TRBJ2-2 and V is TRBV9; 7 positions match TRBD1. The CDR3 is 15 residues long. Trimming removed 3 bases from V and 4 bases from J; junction bases left unmatched: 6. In germline, CDR1 is SGDLS, CDR2 YYNGEE. The CDR3 is CASSATGQFTGELFF. CDR3 sequence (DNA): TGTGCCAGCAGCGCCACGGGACAGTTCACCGGGGAGCTGTTTTTT.